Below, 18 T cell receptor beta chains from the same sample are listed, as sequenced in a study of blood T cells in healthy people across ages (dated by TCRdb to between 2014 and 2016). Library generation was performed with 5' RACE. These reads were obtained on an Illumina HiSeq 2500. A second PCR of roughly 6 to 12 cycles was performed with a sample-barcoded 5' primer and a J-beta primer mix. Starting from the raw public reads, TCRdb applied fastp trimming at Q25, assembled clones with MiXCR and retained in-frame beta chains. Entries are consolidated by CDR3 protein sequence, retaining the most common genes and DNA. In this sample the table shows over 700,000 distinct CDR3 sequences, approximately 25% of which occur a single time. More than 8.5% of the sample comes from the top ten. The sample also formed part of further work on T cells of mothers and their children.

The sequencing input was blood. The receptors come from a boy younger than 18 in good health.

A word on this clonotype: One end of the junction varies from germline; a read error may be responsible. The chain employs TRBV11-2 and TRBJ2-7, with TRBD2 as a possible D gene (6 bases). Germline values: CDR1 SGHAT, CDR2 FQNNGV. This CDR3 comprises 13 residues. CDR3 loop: CASSSGDSREQYF. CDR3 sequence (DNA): TGCGCCAGCAGCTCCGGGGACTCGCGCGAGCAGTACTTC. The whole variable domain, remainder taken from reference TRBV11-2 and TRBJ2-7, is EAGVAQSPRYKIIEKRQSVAFWCNPISGHATLYWYQQILGQGPKLLIQFQNNGVVDDSQLPKDRFSAERLKGVDSTLKIQPAKLEDSAVYLCASSSGDSREQYFGPGTRLTVT.

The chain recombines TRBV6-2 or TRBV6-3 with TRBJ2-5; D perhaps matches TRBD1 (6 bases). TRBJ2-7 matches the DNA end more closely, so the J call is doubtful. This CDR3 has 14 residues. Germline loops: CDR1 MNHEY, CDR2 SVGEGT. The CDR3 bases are TGTGCCAGCAGTTATATTGGACAGATCTACGAGCAGTACTTC. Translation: CASSYIGQIYEQYF.

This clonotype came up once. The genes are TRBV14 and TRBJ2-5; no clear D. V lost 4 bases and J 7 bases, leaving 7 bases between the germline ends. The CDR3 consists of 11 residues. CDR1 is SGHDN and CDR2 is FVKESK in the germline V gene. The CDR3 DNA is TGTGCCAGCAGCCGAGCAGTGACCCAGTACTTC. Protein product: CASSRAVTQYF.

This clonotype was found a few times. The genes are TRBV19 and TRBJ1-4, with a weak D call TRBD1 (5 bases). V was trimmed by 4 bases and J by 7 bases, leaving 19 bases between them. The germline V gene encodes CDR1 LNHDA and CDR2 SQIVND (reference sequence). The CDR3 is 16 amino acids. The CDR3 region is CASSTGPGRLSEKLFF. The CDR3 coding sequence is TGTGCCAGTAGTACCGGCCCAGGGCGATTGAGTGAAAAACTGTTTTTT.

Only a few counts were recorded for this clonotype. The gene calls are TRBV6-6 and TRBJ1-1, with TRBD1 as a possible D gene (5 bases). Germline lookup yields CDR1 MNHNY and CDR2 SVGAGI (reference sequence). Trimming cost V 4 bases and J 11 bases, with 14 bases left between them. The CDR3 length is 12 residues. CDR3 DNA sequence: TGTGCCAGCAGTTTTGAGGGGCTTGTGGCTTTCTTT. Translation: CASSFEGLVAFF.

The CDR3 is CASSPRDSSNQPQHF. CDR3 sequence (DNA): TGTGCCAGCAGTCCAAGGGACAGTAGCAATCAGCCCCAGCATTTT. V and J are TRBV12-3 or TRBV12-4 and TRBJ1-5, with 7 bases that match TRBD1. Trimming removed 5 bases from V and 0 bases from J; junction bases left unmatched: 4. The CDR3 sequence is 15 residues long.

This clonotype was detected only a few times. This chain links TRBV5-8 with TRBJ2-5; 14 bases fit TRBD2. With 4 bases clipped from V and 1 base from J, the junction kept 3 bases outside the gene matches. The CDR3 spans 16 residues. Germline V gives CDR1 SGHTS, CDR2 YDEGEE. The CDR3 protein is CASSRTSGRFQETQYF. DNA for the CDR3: TGTGCCAGCAGCCGGACTAGCGGGAGGTTCCAAGAGACCCAGTACTTC.

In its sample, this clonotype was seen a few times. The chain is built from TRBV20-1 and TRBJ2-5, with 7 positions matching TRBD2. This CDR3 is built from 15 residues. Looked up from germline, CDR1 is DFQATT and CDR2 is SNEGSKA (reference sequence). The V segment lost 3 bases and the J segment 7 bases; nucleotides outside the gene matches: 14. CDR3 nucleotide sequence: TGCAGTGCTAGCCGACCGGGACTCCCTAGCGGGACCCAGTACTTC. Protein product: CSASRPGLPSGTQYF.

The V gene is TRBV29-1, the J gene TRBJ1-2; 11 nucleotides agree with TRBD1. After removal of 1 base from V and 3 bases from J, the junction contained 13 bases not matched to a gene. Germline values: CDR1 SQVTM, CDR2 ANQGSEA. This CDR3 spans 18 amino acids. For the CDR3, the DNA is TGCAGCGTTGAAGGCCAGGGAGGACAGGGGGCGACGTACTATGGCTACACCTTC. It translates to CSVEGQGGQGATYYGYTF.

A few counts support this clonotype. This CDR3 reads CASSLDSPGREKLFF. In nucleotides, the CDR3 is TGCGCCAGCAGCTTGGACTCACCCGGGCGGGAAAAACTGTTTTTT. The V call is TRBV5-1, the J call TRBJ1-4; D is ambiguous. V lost 0 bases to trimming and J lost 8 bases, with 14 bases between them. The V gene's germline CDR1 is SGHRS and CDR2 YFSETQ. The CDR3 has 15 amino acids.

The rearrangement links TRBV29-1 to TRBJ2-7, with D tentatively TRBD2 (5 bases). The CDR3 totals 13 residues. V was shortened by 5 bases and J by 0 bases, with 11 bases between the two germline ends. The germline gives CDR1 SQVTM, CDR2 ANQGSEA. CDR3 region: CSVKTGSSYEQYF. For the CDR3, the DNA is TGCAGCGTTAAGACGGGGAGCTCCTACGAGCAGTACTTC.

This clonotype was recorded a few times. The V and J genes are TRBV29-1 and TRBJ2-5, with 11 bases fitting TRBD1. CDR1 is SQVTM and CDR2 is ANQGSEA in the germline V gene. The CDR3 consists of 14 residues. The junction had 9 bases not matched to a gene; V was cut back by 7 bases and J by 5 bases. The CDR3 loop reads CSAIGTGGRETQYF. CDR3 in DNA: TGCAGCGCCATCGGGACAGGGGGTCGGGAGACCCAGTACTTC. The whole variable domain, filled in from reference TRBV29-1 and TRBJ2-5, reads SAVISQKPSRDICQRGTSLTIQCQVDSQVTMMFWYRQQPGQSLTLIATANQGSEATYESGFVIDKFPISRPNLTFSTLTVSNMSPEDSSIYLCSAIGTGGRETQYFGPGTRLLVL.

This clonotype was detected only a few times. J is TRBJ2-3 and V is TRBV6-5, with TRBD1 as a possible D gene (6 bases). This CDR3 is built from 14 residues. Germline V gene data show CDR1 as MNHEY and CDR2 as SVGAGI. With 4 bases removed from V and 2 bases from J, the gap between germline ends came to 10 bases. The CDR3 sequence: CASSSRTDTDTQYF. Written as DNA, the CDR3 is TGTGCCAGCAGTTCCCGGACAGACACAGATACGCAGTATTTT.

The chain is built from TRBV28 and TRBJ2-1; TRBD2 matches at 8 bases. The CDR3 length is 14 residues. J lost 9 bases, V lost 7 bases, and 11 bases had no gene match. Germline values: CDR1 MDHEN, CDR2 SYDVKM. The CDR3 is CASNGGLVISEQFF. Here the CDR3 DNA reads TGTGCCAGCAACGGGGGACTAGTAATCAGTGAGCAGTTCTTC.

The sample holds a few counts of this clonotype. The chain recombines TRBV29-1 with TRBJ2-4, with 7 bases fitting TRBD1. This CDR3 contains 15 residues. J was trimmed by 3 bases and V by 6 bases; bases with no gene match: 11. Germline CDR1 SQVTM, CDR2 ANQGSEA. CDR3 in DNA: TGCAGCGTAAGAGACGGGACAGCTTACAAAAACATTCAGTACTTC. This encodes CSVRDGTAYKNIQYF.

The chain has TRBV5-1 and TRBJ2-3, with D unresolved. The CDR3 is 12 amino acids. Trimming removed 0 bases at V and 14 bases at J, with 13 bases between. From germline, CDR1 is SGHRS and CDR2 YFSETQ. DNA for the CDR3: TGCGCCAGCAGCTTGGAACGTATAAGACTGTATTTT. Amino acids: CASSLERIRLYF.

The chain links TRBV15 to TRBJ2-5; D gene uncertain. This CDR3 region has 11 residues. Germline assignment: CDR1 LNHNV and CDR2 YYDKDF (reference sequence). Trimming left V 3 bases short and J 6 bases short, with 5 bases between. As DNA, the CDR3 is TGTGCCACCAGCAGGGGGAAGACCCAGTACTTC. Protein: CATSRGKTQYF.

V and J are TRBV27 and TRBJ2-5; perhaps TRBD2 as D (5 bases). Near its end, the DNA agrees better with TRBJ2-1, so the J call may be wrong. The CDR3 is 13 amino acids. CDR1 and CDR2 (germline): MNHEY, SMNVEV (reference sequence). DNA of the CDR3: TGTGCCAGCAGTTTAGAGGGTGCACCTGAGCAGTTCTTC. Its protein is CASSLEGAPEQFF.